The source of this TCR beta chain is a study of blood T cell repertoires in COVID-19. Study-level background: The United States, Italy and Spain were the sources of the acute and convalescent COVID-19 samples. From T cells, B-cell-depleted T cells, or PBMCs came the material, which was cDNA or gDNA.

Seattle patients were enrolled during active infection and followed longitudinally. There are 14 residues in the CDR3. CDR1 and CDR2 from the germline V gene are MDHEN and SYDVKM. The V gene end was trimmed by 6 bases and the J gene end by 9 bases; junction bases not matched to a gene: 7. Data came from immunoSEQ multiplex PCR; TCRdb stores just in-frame clones and leaves some out. Of about 180,000 clones detected, more than 75% appear once; the ten largest clones hold around 13%. Sequenced: peripheral blood. This clonotype originated in a woman in her 70s with COVID-19, enrolled during active disease. The V gene is TRBV28, the J gene TRBJ1-6; 8 bases map to TRBD1. In DNA form, the CDR3 reads TGTGCCAGCAGCTCGACAGGGGTTGGTTCACCCCTCCACTTT. Protein sequence: CASSSTGVGSPLHF.